A single sample is the source of the 26 T cell receptor beta chains below, sequenced in a study of metastatic and nonmetastatic thyroid tumors. Not a single patient had been given any form of treatment at any point before undergoing thyroid surgery. With MiXCR, TCRdb reprocessed the PCR reads. The sample has roughly 34,000 clones, roughly a third seen once; the top ten hold about 16%. Sequenced: tumor tissue. Receptor source: a female donor with papillary thyroid cancer or a benign thyroid nodule (not recorded which). Some clones in this sample may be carry-over from other donors' samples.

V and J are TRBV6-2 or TRBV6-3 and TRBJ1-1; no definite D call. V was shortened by 4 bases and J by 2 bases, with 5 bases between the two germline ends. CDR1 MNHEY and CDR2 SVGEGT come from the germline V gene. The CDR3 is 12 amino acids. Written as DNA, the CDR3 is TGTGCCAGCAGTTCAGAAAACACTGAAGCTTTCTTT. Its translation is CASSSENTEAFF.

This clone was observed many times. This sequence joins TRBV6-5 and TRBJ1-2, with a possible D match to TRBD1 (6 bases). Trimming stripped 1 base from V and 0 bases from J, with 9 bases between. The CDR3 extends over 15 amino acids. Germline V gene data show CDR1 as MNHEY and CDR2 as SVGAGI. This CDR3 reads CASSYWGAANYGYTF. Here the CDR3 DNA reads TGTGCCAGCAGTTACTGGGGGGCTGCTAACTATGGCTACACCTTC.

CDR3 DNA sequence: TGCAGTGCTGACTCCGGGAAGGGACTAAGGGGGGTCGAGCAGTACTTC. Amino acids: CSADSGKGLRGVEQYF. The gene calls are TRBV20-1 and TRBJ2-7, with D possibly being TRBD2 (7 bases). The CDR3 has 16 amino acids. V was shortened by 5 bases and J by 6 bases, with 26 bases between the two germline ends. CDR1 is DFQATT and CDR2 is SNEGSKA in the germline V gene (reference sequence).

The sample holds a few counts of this clone. The chain links TRBV11-2 to TRBJ2-2; a possible D gene is TRBD1 (6 bases). The V gene lost 6 bases and the J gene lost 3 bases, with 14 bases spanning the gap. The CDR3 has 15 residues. From germline, CDR1 is SGHAT and CDR2 FQNNGV. This CDR3 is CASRWTDLDTGELFF. The CDR3, as DNA: TGTGCCAGCAGGTGGACAGATCTCGACACCGGGGAGCTGTTTTTT.

The chain recombines TRBV19 with TRBJ2-7; 7 bases are shared with TRBD1. CDR3 length equals 15 residues. Looked up from germline, CDR1 is LNHDA and CDR2 is SQIVND (reference sequence). The J segment lost 0 bases and the V segment lost 5 bases, leaving 7 bases of the junction unmatched. CDR3 sequence reads: CASSVSGTVSYEQYF. CDR3 bases: TGTGCCAGTAGTGTTTCCGGGACAGTCTCCTACGAGCAGTACTTC. The full variable domain, with the rest looked up from reference TRBV19 and TRBJ2-7, is DGGITQSPKYLFRKEGQNVTLSCEQNLNHDAMYWYRQDPGQGLRLIYYSQIVNDFQKGDIAEGYSVSREKKESFPLTVTSAQKNPTAFYLCASSVSGTVSYEQYFGPGTRLTVT.

This rearrangement joins TRBV6-1 to TRBJ1-2, with 9 bases lining up with TRBD1. Germline CDR1 is MNHNS and CDR2 is SASEGT. The CDR3 runs to 15 residues. V shed 5 bases, J shed 4 bases, and the junction held 8 bases outside the gene matches. The CDR3 bases are TGTGCCAGCAGTACCCACAGGGGGCTCAGCTATGGCTACACCTTC. Protein: CASSTHRGLSYGYTF.

The chain joins TRBV6-2 or TRBV6-3 to TRBJ2-1; 7 bases match TRBD1. The V gene end was trimmed by 0 bases and the J gene end by 1 base; junction bases not matched to a gene: 6. The CDR3 extends over 17 amino acids. The germline CDR1 and CDR2 sequences are MNHEY and SVGEGT. The CDR3, as DNA: TGTGCCAGCAGTTACTCGCTGCGACAGGGATCCTACAATGAGCAGTTCTTC. Its translation: CASSYSLRQGSYNEQFF.

This chain uses TRBV2 with TRBJ1-5, with D possibly TRBD1 on 6 matching bases. V lost 7 bases to trimming and J lost 4 bases, with 17 bases between them. Germline V gives CDR1 SNHLY, CDR2 FYNNEI. This CDR3 has 15 residues. The CDR3 coding sequence is TGTGCCAGCATTAAAAACAGGGAGAGTAATCAGCCCCAGCATTTT. It yields the protein CASIKNRESNQPQHF.

The chain uses TRBV20-1 and TRBJ2-1; 14 nucleotides match TRBD2. The junction had 4 bases not matched to a gene; V was cut back by 5 bases and J by 7 bases. Germline loops: CDR1 DFQATT, CDR2 SNEGSKA (reference sequence). The CDR3 is 14 residues long. The CDR3 loop is CSASGTSGSNEQFF. CDR3 DNA sequence: TGCAGTGCTTCCGGGACTAGCGGGAGTAATGAGCAGTTCTTC.

The V and J genes are TRBV4-2 and TRBJ2-3; D may be TRBD1 (6 bases). Trimming stripped 4 bases from V and 1 base from J, with 15 bases between. Germline V gene data show CDR1 as LGHNA and CDR2 as YNFKEQ. This CDR3 spans 16 amino acids. This CDR3 reads CASSPRTAWGTDTQYF. The CDR3, as DNA: TGTGCCAGCAGCCCTAGGACAGCCTGGGGCACAGATACGCAGTATTTT.

This clone appeared a few times. For the CDR3, the DNA is TGTGCCACCCTTTCGCCGGGTAACGAGCAGTACTTC. Translation: CATLSPGNEQYF. J is TRBJ2-7 and V is TRBV6-1; D not certain. Germline values: CDR1 MNHNS, CDR2 SASEGT. Trimming took 10 bases from V and 5 from J, leaving 15 bases between them. This CDR3 is built from 12 residues.

This clone showed up just a few times. J is TRBJ2-7 and V is TRBV19, with D tentatively TRBD1 (6 bases). The germline V gene encodes CDR1 LNHDA and CDR2 SQIVND (reference sequence). The CDR3 sequence is 14 residues long. V lost 6 bases, J lost 2 bases, and 14 bases lay in between. CDR3 amino acids: CASRGHTLAYEQYF. The CDR3 DNA follows: TGTGCCAGTAGGGGACATACGCTAGCCTACGAGCAGTACTTC.

This clone has more than one count but fewer than ten. This sequence joins TRBV6-1 and TRBJ1-4, with 7 bases lining up with TRBD1. The J segment lost 5 bases and the V segment lost 3 bases, leaving 3 bases of the junction unmatched. The CDR3 totals 14 residues. CDR1 and CDR2 (germline): MNHNS, SASEGT. The CDR3 DNA reads as TGTGCCAGCAGTGAGACAGGGACCAATGAAAAACTGTTTTTT. It is translated as CASSETGTNEKLFF.

The chain carries TRBV12-3 or TRBV12-4 and TRBJ1-1, with D possibly TRBD1 on 6 matching bases. The CDR3 consists of 14 residues. V was pared by 2 bases and J by 5 bases, with 12 bases between. The CDR3 bases are TGTGCCAGCAGTTTATTGGGGGCGGGGACTGAAGCTTTCTTT. Protein: CASSLLGAGTEAFF.

This chain uses TRBV20-1 with TRBJ2-2, with a weak D call TRBD2 (6 bases). Per germline, CDR1 DFQATT and CDR2 SNEGSKA (reference sequence). This CDR3 has 13 residues. V was cut by 5 bases and J by 7 bases, with 14 bases left in between. The CDR3 nucleotides read TGCAGTGCTGCCGGAGGGCCAATCGGGGAGCTGTTTTTT. Translating gives CSAAGGPIGELFF.

CDR3 in DNA: TGCGCCAGCAGCGCCCTGGGACAGAGCTACGAGCAGTACTTC. It is translated as CASSALGQSYEQYF. The chain has TRBV5-1 and TRBJ2-7; 7 bases line up with TRBD1. Germline assignment: CDR1 SGHRS and CDR2 YFSETQ. This CDR3 comprises 14 residues. Trimming cost V 4 bases and J 3 bases; bases outside gene matches: 7. The full variable domain, in which reference TRBV5-1 and TRBJ2-7 provide the parts outside the CDR3, is KAGVTQTPRYLIKTRGQQVTLSCSPISGHRSVSWYQQTPGQGLQFLFEYFSETQRNKGNFPGRFSGRQFSNSRSEMNVSTLELGDSALYLCASSALGQSYEQYFGPGTRLTVT.

This clone was recorded only once. The chain carries TRBV27 and TRBJ2-1, with 11 nucleotides matching TRBD2. The CDR3 has 17 amino acids. The V and J ends lost 3 bases and 3 bases, in that order; junction bases with no gene match: 7. Looked up from germline, CDR1 is MNHEY and CDR2 is SMNVEV (reference sequence). CDR3 in amino acids: CASSFELAGVLYNEQFF. The CDR3 bases are TGTGCCAGCAGTTTTGAACTAGCGGGAGTGCTCTACAATGAGCAGTTCTTC.

This clone was counted a few times. The V gene is TRBV6-1, the J gene TRBJ2-7; no reliable D call. V was clipped by 5 bases and J by 0 bases, with 5 bases between them. The germline V gene encodes CDR1 MNHNS and CDR2 SASEGT. CDR3 size: 12 residues. The CDR3 sequence: CASSSISYEQYF. In DNA, the CDR3 is TGTGCCAGCAGTAGTATCTCCTACGAGCAGTACTTC.

The table lists this clone with a few counts. The CDR3 DNA reads TGTGCCATCAGGCCAGAATCCTACAATGAGCAGTTCTTC. Protein sequence: CAIRPESYNEQFF. This sequence joins TRBV10-3 and TRBJ2-1, with no clear D. The CDR3 totals 13 residues. Trimming took 6 bases from V and 1 from J, leaving 7 bases between them. The germline V gene has CDR1 ENHRY and CDR2 SYGVKD.

The rearrangement joins TRBV7-8 to TRBJ2-7, with a weak D call TRBD2 (5 bases). CDR3 length equals 15 residues. The germline V gene encodes CDR1 SGHVS and CDR2 FQNEAQ. The ends were cut back, 4 bases at V and 3 bases at J, with 16 bases in the middle. The CDR3 region has the DNA TGTGCCAGCAGCTCCTCCTCCCGGGGATTCTACGAGCAGTACTTC. Protein sequence: CASSSSSRGFYEQYF.

The sample holds a few counts of this clone. The chain employs TRBV6-2 or TRBV6-3 and TRBJ2-2, with D perhaps matching TRBD1 or TRBD2 (7 bases each). Per the germline V gene, CDR1 is MNHEY and CDR2 is SVGEGT. V gave up 6 bases and J gave up 8 bases, with 19 bases separating them. The CDR3 totals 15 residues. The CDR3 DNA follows: TGTGCCAGCAGCCCAGGGGGGGGCGTTCGTGGGGAGCTGTTTTTT. Translation gives CASSPGGGVRGELFF.

This chain links TRBV28 with TRBJ2-1; D is perhaps TRBD1 or TRBD2 (5 bases each). Per germline, CDR1 MDHEN and CDR2 SYDVKM. The ends were cut back, 6 bases at V and 13 bases at J, with 13 bases in the middle. The CDR3 covers 11 residues. The CDR3 bases are TGTGCCAGCAGCCTGGGACCGTCTCAGTTCTTC. Amino acid sequence: CASSLGPSQFF.

This clone turned up a few times. The chain joins TRBV15 to TRBJ2-1; D not certain. The V end lost 1 base, the J end lost 8 bases, and 12 bases lay between the germline ends. This CDR3 contains 14 residues. The V gene's germline CDR1 is LNHNV and CDR2 YYDKDF (reference sequence). DNA of the CDR3: TGTGCCACCAGCAGAGGTGGGATGTCGGATGAGCAGTTCTTC. This translates into CATSRGGMSDEQFF.

This clone was counted only a few times. The chain couples TRBV6-2 or TRBV6-3 to TRBJ2-1, with TRBD1 matching over 10 bases. The J segment lost 8 bases and the V segment lost 7 bases, leaving 11 bases of the junction unmatched. The germline V gene has CDR1 MNHEY and CDR2 SVGEGT. The CDR3 contains 15 residues. The CDR3 spells CASTPADRGFDEQFF. DNA of the CDR3: TGTGCCAGCACCCCAGCGGACAGGGGGTTTGATGAGCAGTTCTTC.

The genes are TRBV30 and TRBJ1-4; weak D call: TRBD1 (6 bases). V lost 5 bases to trimming and J lost 3 bases, with 16 bases between them. This CDR3 spans 15 amino acids. CDR1 is GTSNPN and CDR2 is SVGIG in the germline V gene (reference sequence). CDR3 nucleotides: TGTGCCTGGGGGGGGCCGGGACAAGCTAATGAAAAACTGTTTTTT. Translated, it gives CAWGGPGQANEKLFF.

By share of the sample, this clone is medium-sized. The J gene is TRBJ1-1, the V gene TRBV14; the D is unclear. This CDR3 region has 13 residues. CDR1 and CDR2 from the germline V gene are SGHDN and FVKESK. The V end was cut by 3 bases, the J end by 6 bases, with 11 bases between. CDR3 sequence (DNA): TGTGCCAGCAGCCACCAATCGGTGGCTGAAGCTTTCTTT. The encoded protein is CASSHQSVAEAFF.